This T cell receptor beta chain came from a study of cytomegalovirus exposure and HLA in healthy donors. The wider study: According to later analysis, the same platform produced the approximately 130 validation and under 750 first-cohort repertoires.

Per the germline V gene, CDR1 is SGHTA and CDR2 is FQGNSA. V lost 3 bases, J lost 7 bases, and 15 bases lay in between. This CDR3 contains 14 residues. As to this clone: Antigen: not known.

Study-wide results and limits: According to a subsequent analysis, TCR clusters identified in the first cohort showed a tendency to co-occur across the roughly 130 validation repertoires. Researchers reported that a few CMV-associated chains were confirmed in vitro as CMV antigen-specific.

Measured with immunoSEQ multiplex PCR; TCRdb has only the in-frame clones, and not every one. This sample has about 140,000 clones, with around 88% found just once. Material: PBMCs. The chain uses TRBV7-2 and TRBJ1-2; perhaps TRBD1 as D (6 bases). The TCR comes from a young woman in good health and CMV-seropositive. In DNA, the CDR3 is TGTGCCAGCAGCTTGGACGGGGGGCCTACTGGCTACACCTTC. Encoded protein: CASSLDGGPTGYTF.